The 10 T cell receptor beta chains in this list originate from one sample, sequenced in a study of T cell changes during pregnancy in multiple sclerosis. Profiled with immunoSEQ multiplex PCR; TCRdb holds only in-frame clones, not every one. The data contain some 70,000 clones, roughly nine tenths of them seen just once; the ten biggest clones take up around 0.86%. The input for sequencing was peripheral blood, taken in the second trimester of pregnancy. The source is a female donor with multiple sclerosis, enrolled in a pregnancy study.

The chain couples TRBV12-5 to TRBJ1-1; TRBD1 is a possible D gene (5 bases). V was cut by 5 bases and J by 1 base, with 11 bases left in between. Germline assignment: CDR1 LGHNT and CDR2 FRNRAP. This CDR3 comprises 14 residues. CDR3 sequence (DNA): TGTGCTAGTGGTCAGGGCTTAGCGAACACTGAAGCTTTCTTT. Protein: CASGQGLANTEAFF.

This chain uses TRBV6-6 with TRBJ1-2; 7 nucleotides agree with TRBD1. The length of the CDR3 is 13 residues. Unmatched junction bases numbered 5, after V lost 6 bases and J lost 4 bases. Looked up from germline, CDR1 is MNHNY and CDR2 is SVGAGI (reference sequence). The CDR3 spells CASSQGQAYGYTF. DNA of the CDR3: TGTGCCAGCAGCCAAGGACAGGCCTATGGCTACACCTTC.

This clone was counted a few times. The J gene is TRBJ1-1, the V gene TRBV10-2, with a possible D match to TRBD1 (6 bases). Trimming pared 4 bases from V and 11 bases from J, leaving 11 bases between. In germline, CDR1 is WSHSY, CDR2 SAAADI. There are 11 residues in the CDR3. CDR3 bases: TGCGCCAGCAGTGGGGGGCAGGATGCTTTCTTT. It is translated as CASSGGQDAFF.

The chain employs TRBV11-3 and TRBJ2-6, with D hard to call. The CDR3 extends over 13 amino acids. Trimming stripped 3 bases from V and 3 bases from J, with 3 bases between. Germline CDR1 reads SGHNT; CDR2 reads YENEEA. This CDR3 reads CASSFYGANVLTF. CDR3 nucleotide sequence: TGTGCCAGCAGCTTCTATGGGGCCAACGTCCTGACTTTC.

The chain carries TRBV7-9 and TRBJ1-1; D gene ambiguous. The CDR3 covers 14 residues. Per germline, CDR1 SEHNR and CDR2 FQNEAQ (reference sequence). The germline V and J ends were trimmed by 3 bases and 4 bases, with 12 bases remaining between them. CDR3 sequence reads: CASSFVVQRTEAFF. The CDR3 DNA reads TGTGCCAGCAGCTTCGTTGTACAACGCACTGAAGCTTTCTTT.

The V call is TRBV9, the J call TRBJ2-2; 8 bases line up with TRBD2. The CDR3 extends over 14 amino acids. Germline V lookup: CDR1 SGDLS, CDR2 YYNGEE. J lost 4 bases, V lost 2 bases, and 1 base had no gene match. DNA of the CDR3: TGTGCCAGCAGCGTGGGACTAGTCACCGGGGAGCTGTTTTTT. It codes for CASSVGLVTGELFF.

This clone was found once. The chain carries TRBV5-8 and TRBJ2-3, with D possibly TRBD1 on 5 matching bases. V was cut by 2 bases and J by 1 base, with 14 bases left in between. This CDR3 region has 16 residues. CDR1 is SGHTS, CDR2 YDEGEE, per germline. The CDR3 DNA reads as TGTGCCAGCAGCTTCCAGACAGTCGTTGGCACAGATACGCAGTATTTT. Translated: CASSFQTVVGTDTQYF.

The rearrangement links TRBV6-5 to TRBJ1-2; D gene unclear. The V end was cut by 2 bases, the J end by 6 bases, with 10 bases between. The CDR3 sequence is 13 residues long. Germline V lookup: CDR1 MNHEY, CDR2 SVGAGI. Here the CDR3 reads CASSYGEADGYTF. CDR3 in DNA: TGTGCCAGCAGTTACGGGGAGGCGGATGGCTACACCTTC.

This clone was counted once. The V gene is TRBV9, the J gene TRBJ2-2; no clear D. In germline, CDR1 is SGDLS, CDR2 YYNGEE. The CDR3 runs 13 residues. The V end lost 0 bases, the J end lost 6 bases, and 6 bases lay between the germline ends. CDR3 region: CASSVGPAGELFF. CDR3 coding DNA: TGTGCCAGCAGCGTAGGCCCAGCCGGGGAGCTGTTTTTT.

V and J are TRBV30 and TRBJ2-4; D is perhaps TRBD1 (6 bases). Germline V gene lookup returns CDR1 GTSNPN and CDR2 SVGIG (reference sequence). The germline V and J ends were trimmed by 0 bases and 13 bases, with 10 bases remaining between them. The CDR3 runs to 11 residues. CDR3 in DNA: TGTGCCTGGAGTGTGGGCAGGGGACAGTACTTC. Encoded protein: CAWSVGRGQYF.